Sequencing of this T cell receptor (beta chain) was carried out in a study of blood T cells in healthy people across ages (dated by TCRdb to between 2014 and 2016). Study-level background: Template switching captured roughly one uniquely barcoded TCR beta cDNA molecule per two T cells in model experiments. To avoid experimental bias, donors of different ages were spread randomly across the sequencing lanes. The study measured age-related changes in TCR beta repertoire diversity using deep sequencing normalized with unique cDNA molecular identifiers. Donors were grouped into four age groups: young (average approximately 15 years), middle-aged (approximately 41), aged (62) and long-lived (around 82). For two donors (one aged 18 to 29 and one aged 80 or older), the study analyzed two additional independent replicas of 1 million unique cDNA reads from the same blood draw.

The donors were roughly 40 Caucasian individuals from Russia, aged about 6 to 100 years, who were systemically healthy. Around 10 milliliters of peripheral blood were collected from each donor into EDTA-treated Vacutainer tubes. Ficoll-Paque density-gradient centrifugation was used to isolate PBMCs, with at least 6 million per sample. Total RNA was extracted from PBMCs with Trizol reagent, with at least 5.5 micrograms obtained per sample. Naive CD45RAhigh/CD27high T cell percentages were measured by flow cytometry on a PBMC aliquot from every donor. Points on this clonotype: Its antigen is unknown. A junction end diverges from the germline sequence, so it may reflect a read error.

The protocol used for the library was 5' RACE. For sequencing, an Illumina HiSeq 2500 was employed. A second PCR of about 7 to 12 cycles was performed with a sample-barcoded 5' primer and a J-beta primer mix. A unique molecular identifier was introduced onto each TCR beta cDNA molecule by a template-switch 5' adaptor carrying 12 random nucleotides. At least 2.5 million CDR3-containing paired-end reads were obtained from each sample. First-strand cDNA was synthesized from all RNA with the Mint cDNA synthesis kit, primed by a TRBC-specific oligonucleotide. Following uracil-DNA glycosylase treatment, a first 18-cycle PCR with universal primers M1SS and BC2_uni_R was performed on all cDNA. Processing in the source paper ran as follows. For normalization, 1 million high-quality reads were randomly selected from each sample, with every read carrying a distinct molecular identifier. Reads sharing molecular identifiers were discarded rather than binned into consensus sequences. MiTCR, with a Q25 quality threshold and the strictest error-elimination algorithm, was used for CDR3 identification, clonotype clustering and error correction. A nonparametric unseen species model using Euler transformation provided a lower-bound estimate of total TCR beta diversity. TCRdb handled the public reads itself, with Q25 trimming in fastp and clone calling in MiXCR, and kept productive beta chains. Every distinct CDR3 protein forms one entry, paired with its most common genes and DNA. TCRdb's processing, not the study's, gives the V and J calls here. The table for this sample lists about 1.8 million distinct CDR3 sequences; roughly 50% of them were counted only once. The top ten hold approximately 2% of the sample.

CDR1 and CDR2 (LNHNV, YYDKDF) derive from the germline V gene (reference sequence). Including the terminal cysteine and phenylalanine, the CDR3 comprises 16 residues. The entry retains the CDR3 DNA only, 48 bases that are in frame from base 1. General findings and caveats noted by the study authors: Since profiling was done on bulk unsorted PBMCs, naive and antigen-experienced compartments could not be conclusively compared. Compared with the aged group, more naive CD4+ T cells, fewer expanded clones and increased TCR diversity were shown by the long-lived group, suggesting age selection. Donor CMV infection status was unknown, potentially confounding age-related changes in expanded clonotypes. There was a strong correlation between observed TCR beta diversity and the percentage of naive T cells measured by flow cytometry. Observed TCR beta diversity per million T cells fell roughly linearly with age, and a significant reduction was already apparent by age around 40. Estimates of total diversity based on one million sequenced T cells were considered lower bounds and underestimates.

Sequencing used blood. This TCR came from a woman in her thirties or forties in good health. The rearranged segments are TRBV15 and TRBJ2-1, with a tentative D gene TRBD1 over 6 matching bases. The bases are TGTGCCACCAGCGGAGATGAGCAGGGGAGTTTTATCGAGCAGTTCTTC. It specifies CATSGDEQGSFIEQFF.